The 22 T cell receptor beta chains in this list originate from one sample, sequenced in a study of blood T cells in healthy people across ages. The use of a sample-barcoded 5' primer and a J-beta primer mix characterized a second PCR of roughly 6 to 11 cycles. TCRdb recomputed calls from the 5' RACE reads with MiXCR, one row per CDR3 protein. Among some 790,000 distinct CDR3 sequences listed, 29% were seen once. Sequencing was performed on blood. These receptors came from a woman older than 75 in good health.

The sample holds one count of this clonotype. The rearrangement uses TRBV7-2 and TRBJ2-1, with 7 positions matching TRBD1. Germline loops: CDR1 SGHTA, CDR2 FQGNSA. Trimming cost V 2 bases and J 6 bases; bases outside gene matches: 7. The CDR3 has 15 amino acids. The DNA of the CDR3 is TGTACCAGCAGCTTACGTTCAGCAGGGGGCAATGAGCAGTTCTTC. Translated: CTSSLRSAGGNEQFF.

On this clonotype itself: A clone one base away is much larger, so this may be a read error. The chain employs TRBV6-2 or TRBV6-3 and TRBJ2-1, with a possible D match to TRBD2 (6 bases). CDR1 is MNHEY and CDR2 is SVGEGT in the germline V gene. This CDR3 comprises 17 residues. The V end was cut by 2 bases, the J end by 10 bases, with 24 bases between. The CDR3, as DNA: TGTGCCAGCAGTTACGCGAACTATGGGACTCGGACGGCGGAGCAGTTCTTC. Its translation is CASSYANYGTRTAEQFF.

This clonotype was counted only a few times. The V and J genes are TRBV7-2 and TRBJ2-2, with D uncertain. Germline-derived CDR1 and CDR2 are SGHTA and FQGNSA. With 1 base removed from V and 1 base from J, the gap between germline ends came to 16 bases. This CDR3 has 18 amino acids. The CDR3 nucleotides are TGTGCCAGCAGCTTAGTCCGATCCAGAGTCCGGAACACCGGGGAGCTGTTTTTT. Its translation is CASSLVRSRVRNTGELFF.

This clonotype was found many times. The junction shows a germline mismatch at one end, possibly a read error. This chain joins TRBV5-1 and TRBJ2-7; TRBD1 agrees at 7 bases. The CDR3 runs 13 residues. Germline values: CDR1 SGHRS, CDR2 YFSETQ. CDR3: CASSSGQSYEQYF. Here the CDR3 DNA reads TGTGCCAGCAGTTCGGGACAGTCTTACGAGCAGTACTTC.

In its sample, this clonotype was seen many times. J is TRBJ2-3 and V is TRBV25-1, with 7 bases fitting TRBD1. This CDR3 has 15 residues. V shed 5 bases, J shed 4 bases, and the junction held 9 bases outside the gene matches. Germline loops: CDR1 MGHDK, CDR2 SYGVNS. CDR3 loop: CASSPRQGQADTQYF. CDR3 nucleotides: TGTGCCAGCAGTCCCCGACAGGGTCAGGCAGATACGCAGTATTTT.

The CDR3 DNA reads as TGTGCCAGCAGCTTAAGTCACGGGGAGGTGGAGACCCAGTACTTC. It translates to CASSLSHGEVETQYF. This sequence joins TRBV11-2 and TRBJ2-7; TRBD2 might be the D (6 bases). The end of the DNA fits TRBJ2-5 better, so the J call may be wrong. CDR1 is SGHAT, CDR2 FQNNGV, per germline. The CDR3 loop spans 15 amino acids.

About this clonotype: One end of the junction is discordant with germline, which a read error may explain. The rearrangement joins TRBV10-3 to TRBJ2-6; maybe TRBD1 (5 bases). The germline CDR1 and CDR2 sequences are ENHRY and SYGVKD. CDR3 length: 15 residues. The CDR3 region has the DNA TGTGCCATCGGTGCGACCTCCTCTGGGGCCAACGTCCTGACGTTC. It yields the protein CAIGATSSGANVLTF.

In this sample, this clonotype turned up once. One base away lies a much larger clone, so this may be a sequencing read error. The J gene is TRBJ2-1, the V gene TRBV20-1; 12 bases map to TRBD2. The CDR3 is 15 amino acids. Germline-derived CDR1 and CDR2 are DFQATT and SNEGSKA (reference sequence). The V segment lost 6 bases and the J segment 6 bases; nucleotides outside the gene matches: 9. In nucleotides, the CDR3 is TGCAGTGCGAGAATGGGACTAGCGGGTGGCAATGAGCAGTTCTTC. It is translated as CSARMGLAGGNEQFF.

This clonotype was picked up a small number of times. The DNA of the CDR3 is TGTGCCAGCAGTGCGTCCGGGACTACCTACAATGAGCAGTTCTTC. Its translation is CASSASGTTYNEQFF. The chain links TRBV12-3 or TRBV12-4 to TRBJ2-1; TRBD2 aligns across 7 bases. The V segment lost 5 bases and the J segment 2 bases; nucleotides outside the gene matches: 6. The CDR3 totals 15 residues.

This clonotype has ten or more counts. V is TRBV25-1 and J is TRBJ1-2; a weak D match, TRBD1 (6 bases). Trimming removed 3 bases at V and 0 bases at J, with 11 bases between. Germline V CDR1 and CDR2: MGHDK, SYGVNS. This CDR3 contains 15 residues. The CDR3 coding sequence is TGTGCCAGCAGTGAGCGACAGGCAACTAACTATGGCTACACCTTC. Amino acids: CASSERQATNYGYTF.

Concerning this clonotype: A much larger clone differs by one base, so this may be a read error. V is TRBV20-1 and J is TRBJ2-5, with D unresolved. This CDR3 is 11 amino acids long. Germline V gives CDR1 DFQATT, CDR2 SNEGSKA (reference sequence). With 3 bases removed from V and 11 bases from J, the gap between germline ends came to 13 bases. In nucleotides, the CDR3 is TGCAGTGCTAGTCCCGAGGTGGTGCAGTACTTC. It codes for CSASPEVVQYF.

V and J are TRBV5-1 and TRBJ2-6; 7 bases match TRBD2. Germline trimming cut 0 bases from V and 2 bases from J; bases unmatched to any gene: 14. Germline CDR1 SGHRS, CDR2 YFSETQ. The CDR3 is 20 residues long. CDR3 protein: CASSLAGGVPTYPGANVLTF. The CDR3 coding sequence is TGCGCCAGCAGCTTGGCGGGGGGAGTCCCAACTTACCCTGGGGCCAACGTCCTGACTTTC. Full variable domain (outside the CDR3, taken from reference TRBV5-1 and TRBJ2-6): KAGVTQTPRYLIKTRGQQVTLSCSPISGHRSVSWYQQTPGQGLQFLFEYFSETQRNKGNFPGRFSGRQFSNSRSEMNVSTLELGDSALYLCASSLAGGVPTYPGANVLTFGAGSRLTVL.

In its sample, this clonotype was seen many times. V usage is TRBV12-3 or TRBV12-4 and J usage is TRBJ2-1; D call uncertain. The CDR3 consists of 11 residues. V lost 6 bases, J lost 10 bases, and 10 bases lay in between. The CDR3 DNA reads TGTGCCAGCAGCCGTACACCCGAGCAGTTCTTC. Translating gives CASSRTPEQFF.

In DNA form, the CDR3 reads TGTGCCAGCAGCTTAGCCCTCTGGTCCAGGGTTGCCCCTAGCGAGCAGTACTTC. This gives the protein CASSLALWSRVAPSEQYF. This chain joins TRBV7-2 and TRBJ2-7; TRBD1 is a possible D gene (5 bases). Trimming removed 0 bases from V and 6 bases from J, with 24 bases in between. CDR3 length: 18 amino acids. CDR1 is SGHTA, CDR2 FQGNSA, per germline.

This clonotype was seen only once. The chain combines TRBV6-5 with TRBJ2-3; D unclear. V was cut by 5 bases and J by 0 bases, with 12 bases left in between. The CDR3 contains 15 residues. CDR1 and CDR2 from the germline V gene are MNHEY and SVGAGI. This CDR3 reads CASSNPTFSTDTQYF. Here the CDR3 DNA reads TGTGCCAGCAGTAATCCGACATTTAGCACAGATACGCAGTATTTT.

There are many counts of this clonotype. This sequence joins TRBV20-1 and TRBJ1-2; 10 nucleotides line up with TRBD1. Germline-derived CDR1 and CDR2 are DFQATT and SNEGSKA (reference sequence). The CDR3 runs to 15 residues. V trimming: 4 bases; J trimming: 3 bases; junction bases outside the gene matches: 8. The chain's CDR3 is CSATGTGVLDYGYTF. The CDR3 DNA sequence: TGCAGTGCTACCGGGACAGGGGTATTAGACTATGGCTACACCTTC.

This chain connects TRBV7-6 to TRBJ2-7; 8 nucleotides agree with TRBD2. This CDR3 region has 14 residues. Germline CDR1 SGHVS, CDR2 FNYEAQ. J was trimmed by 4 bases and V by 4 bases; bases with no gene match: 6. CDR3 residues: CASSSSGSGYEQYF. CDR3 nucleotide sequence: TGTGCCAGCAGCTCGAGCGGGAGCGGGTACGAGCAGTACTTC.

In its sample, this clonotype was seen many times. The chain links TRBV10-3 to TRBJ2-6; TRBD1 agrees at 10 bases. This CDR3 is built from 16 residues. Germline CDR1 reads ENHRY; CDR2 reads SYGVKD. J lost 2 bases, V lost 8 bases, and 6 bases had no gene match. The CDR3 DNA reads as TGTGCCATCGGGGGACAGGGGAGGACTGGGGCCAACGTCCTGACTTTC. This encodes CAIGGQGRTGANVLTF.

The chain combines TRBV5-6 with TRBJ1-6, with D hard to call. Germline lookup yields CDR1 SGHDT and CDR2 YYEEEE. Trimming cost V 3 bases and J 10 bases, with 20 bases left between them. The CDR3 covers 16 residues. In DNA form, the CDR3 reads TGTGCCAGCAGCTCCCGCCAAACTTGGCTGGCGTCACCCCTCCACTTT. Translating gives CASSSRQTWLASPLHF.

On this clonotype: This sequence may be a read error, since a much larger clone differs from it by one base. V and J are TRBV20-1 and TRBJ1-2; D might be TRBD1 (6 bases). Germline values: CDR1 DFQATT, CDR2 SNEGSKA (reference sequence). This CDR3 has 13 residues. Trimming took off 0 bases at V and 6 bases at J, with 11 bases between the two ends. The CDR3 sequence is CSARDYRAHGYTF. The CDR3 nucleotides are TGCAGTGCTAGAGATTACAGGGCCCATGGCTACACCTTC.

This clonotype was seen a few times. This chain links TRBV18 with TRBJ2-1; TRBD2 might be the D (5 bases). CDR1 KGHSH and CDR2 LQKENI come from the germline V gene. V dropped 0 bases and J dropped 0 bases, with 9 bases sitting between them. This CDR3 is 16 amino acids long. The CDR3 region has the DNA TGTGCCAGCTCACCACCGTCTAGCAGCTCCTACAATGAGCAGTTCTTC. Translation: CASSPPSSSSYNEQFF.

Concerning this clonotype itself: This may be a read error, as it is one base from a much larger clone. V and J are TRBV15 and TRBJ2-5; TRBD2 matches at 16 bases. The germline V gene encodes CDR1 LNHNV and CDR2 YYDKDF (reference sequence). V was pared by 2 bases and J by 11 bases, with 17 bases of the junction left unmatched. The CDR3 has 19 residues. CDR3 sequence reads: CATSRPGLAGGLHKNEQYF. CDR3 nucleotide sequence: TGTGCCACCAGCAGACCGGGACTAGCGGGGGGGCTTCACAAGAATGAGCAGTACTTC.